These T cell receptor beta chains were read from a single sample in a study of post-analysis software for immune sequencing data. TCRdb ran MiXCR on the PCR reads and lists one entry per CDR3 protein. The repertoire includes hundreds of thousands of distinct CDR3 sequences, less than 45% of them detected once, and about 12% sits in the top ten. Material: blood. The receptors here all came from a girl aged 5-17 years with multiple sclerosis. Each CDR3 is given with its conserved first and last residue. The D gene is left open where the match is weak. Only part of the rows carry a size: once, few, many, or a class if the clone is expanded.

size: .
J: TRBJ2-7
length: 15
V: TRBV6-2/TRBV6-3
D: TRBD2
CDR3: CASSYVAGDSYEQYF
DNA: TGTGCCAGCAGTTATGTAGCGGGAGACTCCTACGAGCAGTACTTC

size: .
J: TRBJ2-3
length: 19
V: TRBV18
D: TRBD2
CDR3: CASSPPGLAGYRDTDTQYF
DNA: TGTGCCAGCTCACCACCGGGACTAGCGGGATATAGGGACACAGATACGCAGTATTTT

size: .
J: TRBJ1-1
length: 13
V: TRBV10-3
D: .
CDR3: CAISESPRVAAFF
DNA: TGTGCCATCAGTGAGTCTCCAAGGGTGGCAGCTTTCTTT

size: .
J: TRBJ2-5
length: 14
V: TRBV28
D: TRBD2
CDR3: CASSRPSGSETQYF
DNA: TGTGCCAGCAGTCGACCTAGCGGGAGCGAGACCCAGTACTTC

size: few
J: TRBJ2-3
length: 18
V: TRBV11-1
D: TRBD2
CDR3: CASSSPSELAGVTDTQYF
DNA: TGTGCCAGCAGCAGCCCCTCGGAACTAGCGGGAGTTACAGATACGCAGTATTTT

size: few
J: TRBJ2-1
length: 16
V: TRBV7-3
D: TRBD2
CDR3: CASSNIAGRDYNEQFF
DNA: TGTGCCAGCAGCAACATAGCGGGGAGGGACTACAATGAGCAGTTCTTC

size: few
J: TRBJ2-1
length: 15
V: TRBV7-2
D: TRBD2
CDR3: CASSLSLAGGYEQFF
DNA: TGTGCCAGCAGCTTATCGCTAGCGGGAGGGTATGAGCAGTTCTTC

size: .
J: TRBJ2-5
length: 18
V: TRBV12-3/TRBV12-4
D: TRBD2
CDR3: CASSSTGTSGSRQETQYF
DNA: TGTGCCAGCAGTTCCACCGGGACTAGCGGGAGTCGTCAAGAGACCCAGTACTTC

size: few
J: TRBJ2-7
length: 16
V: TRBV20-1
D: TRBD2
CDR3: CSARRIAGGSAYEQYF
DNA: TGCAGTGCTAGGAGGATAGCGGGAGGGTCGGCCTACGAGCAGTACTTC

size: few
J: TRBJ2-1
length: 19
V: TRBV5-1
D: .
CDR3: CASSFRDSFSPSSYNEQFF
DNA: TGCGCCAGCAGCTTCCGGGACTCGTTCTCGCCAAGCTCCTACAATGAGCAGTTCTTC

size: .
J: TRBJ2-7
length: 14
V: TRBV12-3/TRBV12-4
D: .
CDR3: CASSPETSSYEQYF
DNA: TGTGCCAGCAGCCCGGAGACTAGTTCCTACGAGCAGTACTTC

size: .
J: TRBJ2-7
length: 13
V: TRBV20-1
D: TRBD2
CDR3: CSAVAGGTVEQYF
DNA: TGCAGTGCCGTAGCGGGAGGTACGGTCGAGCAGTACTTC

size: few
J: TRBJ2-5
length: 13
V: TRBV28
D: TRBD1
CDR3: CASITGGGGTQYF
DNA: TGTGCCAGCATTACAGGGGGCGGCGGGACCCAGTACTTC

size: .
J: TRBJ2-7
length: 14
V: TRBV12-3/TRBV12-4
D: .
CDR3: CASSTGSQAYEQYF
DNA: TGTGCCAGCAGTACCGGGTCTCAAGCATACGAGCAGTACTTC

size: .
J: TRBJ2-7
length: 14
V: TRBV27
D: .
CDR3: CASRQSGLGYEQYF
DNA: TGTGCCAGCAGACAATCGGGACTCGGCTACGAGCAGTACTTC

size: .
J: TRBJ2-7
length: 15
V: TRBV4-2
D: .
CDR3: CASSQSLATSYEQYF
DNA: TGTGCCAGCAGCCAGTCCCTAGCGACCTCCTACGAGCAGTACTTC

size: .
J: TRBJ2-7
length: 16
V: TRBV4-1
D: TRBD2
CDR3: CASSQFQSSGLYEQYF
DNA: TGCGCCAGCAGCCAATTTCAGTCTAGCGGACTCTACGAGCAGTACTTC

size: few
J: TRBJ1-2
length: 13
V: TRBV3-1
D: .
CDR3: CASSARRVYGYTF
DNA: TGTGCCAGCAGCGCGCGACGGGTCTATGGCTACACCTTC

size: .
J: TRBJ2-1
length: 15
V: TRBV4-1
D: .
CDR3: CASSQEGQIYNEQFF
DNA: TGCGCCAGCAGCCAAGAAGGACAGATCTACAATGAGCAGTTCTTC

size: .
J: TRBJ2-1
length: 15
V: TRBV7-9
D: TRBD2
CDR3: CASSRGTSGCDEQFF
DNA: TGTGCCAGCAGCCGAGGGACTAGCGGCTGTGATGAGCAGTTCTTC

size: .
J: TRBJ1-2
length: 13
V: TRBV28
D: .
CDR3: CASSLSLSAGYTF
DNA: TGTGCCAGCAGTTTATCACTTTCGGCTGGCTACACCTTC

size: few
J: TRBJ2-1
length: 15
V: TRBV6-6
D: .
CDR3: CASSYSFPTYNEQFF
DNA: TGTGCCAGCAGTTACTCGTTCCCGACCTACAATGAGCAGTTCTTC

size: .
J: TRBJ1-4
length: 15
V: TRBV4-1
D: .
CDR3: CASSQEGRQGEKLFF
DNA: TGCGCCAGCAGCCAAGAAGGGCGGCAAGGAGAAAAACTGTTTTTT

size: .
J: TRBJ1-4
length: 15
V: TRBV12-3/TRBV12-4
D: .
CDR3: CASSVQGGSNEKLFF
DNA: TGTGCCAGCAGTGTCCAGGGTGGGTCTAATGAAAAACTGTTTTTT

size: .
J: TRBJ2-1
length: 15
V: TRBV6-1
D: .
CDR3: CASSEALGGNHQWFF
DNA: TGTGCCAGCAGTGAAGCCCTCGGCGGGAATCATCAGTGGTTCTTC

size: .
J: TRBJ2-1
length: 14
V: TRBV6-1
D: TRBD2
CDR3: CASGMAGEHNEQFF
DNA: TGTGCCAGCGGTATGGCGGGAGAGCACAATGAGCAGTTCTTC

size: .
J: TRBJ2-7
length: 15
V: TRBV12-3/TRBV12-4
D: .
CDR3: CASSFGPPRDNGQYF
DNA: TGTGCCAGCAGTTTCGGGCCACCCCGGGACAACGGGCAGTACTTC

size: .
J: TRBJ2-2
length: 13
V: TRBV6-2/TRBV6-3
D: TRBD1
CDR3: CASTRQGAGELFF
DNA: TGTGCCAGCACGCGACAGGGGGCCGGGGAGCTGTTTTTT

size: .
J: TRBJ2-6
length: 12
V: TRBV29-1
D: .
CDR3: CSGLSGANVLTF
DNA: TGCAGTGGGCTCTCTGGGGCCAACGTCCTGACTTTC

size: .
J: TRBJ2-1
length: 14
V: TRBV12-3/TRBV12-4
D: TRBD2
CDR3: CASSLAGSGNEQFF
DNA: TGTGCCAGCAGTCTAGCGGGATCAGGCAATGAGCAGTTCTTC

size: few
J: TRBJ2-6
length: 19
V: TRBV4-3
D: TRBD1
CDR3: CASSQRWTGDGSGANVLTF
DNA: TGCGCCAGCAGCCAACGATGGACAGGGGATGGCTCTGGGGCCAACGTCCTGACTTTC